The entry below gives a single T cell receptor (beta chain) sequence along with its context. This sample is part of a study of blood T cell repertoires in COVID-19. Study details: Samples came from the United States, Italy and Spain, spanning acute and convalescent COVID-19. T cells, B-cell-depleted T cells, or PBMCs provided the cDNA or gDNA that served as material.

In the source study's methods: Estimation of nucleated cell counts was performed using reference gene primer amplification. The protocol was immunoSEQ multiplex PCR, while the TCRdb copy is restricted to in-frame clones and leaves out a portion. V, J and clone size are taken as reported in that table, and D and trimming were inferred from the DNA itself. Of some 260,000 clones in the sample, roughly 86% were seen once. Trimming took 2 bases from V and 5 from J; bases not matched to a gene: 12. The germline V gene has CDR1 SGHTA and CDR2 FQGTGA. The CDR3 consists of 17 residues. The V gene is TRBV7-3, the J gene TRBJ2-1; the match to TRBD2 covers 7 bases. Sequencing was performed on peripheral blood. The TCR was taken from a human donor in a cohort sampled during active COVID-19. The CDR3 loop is CASSLAGAGFGNNEQFF. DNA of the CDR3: TGTGCCAGCAGCTTAGCGGGAGCCGGGTTTGGAAACAATGAGCAGTTCTTC.